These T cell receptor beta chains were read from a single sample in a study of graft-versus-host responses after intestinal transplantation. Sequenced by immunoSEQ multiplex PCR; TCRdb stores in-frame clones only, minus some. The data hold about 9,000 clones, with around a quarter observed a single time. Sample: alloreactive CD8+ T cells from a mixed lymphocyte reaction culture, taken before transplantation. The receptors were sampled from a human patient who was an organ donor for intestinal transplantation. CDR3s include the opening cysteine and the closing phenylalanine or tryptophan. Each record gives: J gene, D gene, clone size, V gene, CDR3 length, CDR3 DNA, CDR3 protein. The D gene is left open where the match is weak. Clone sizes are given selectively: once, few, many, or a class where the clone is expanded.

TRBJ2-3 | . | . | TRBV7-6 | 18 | . | CASSIPSGQGFSTDTQYF
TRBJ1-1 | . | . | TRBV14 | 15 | TGTGCCAGCAGCCAAGAGCGGGTACGGAACACTGAAGCTTTCTTT | CASSQERVRNTEAFF
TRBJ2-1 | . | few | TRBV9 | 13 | TGTGCCAGCAGCCCATTTGATTACAATGAGCAGTTCTTC | CASSPFDYNEQFF
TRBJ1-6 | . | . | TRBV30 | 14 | TGTGCCTGGAGTTTAGGGGCAGGGTCCTCACCCCTCCACTTT | CAWSLGAGSSPLHF
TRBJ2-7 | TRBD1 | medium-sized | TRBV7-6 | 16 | TGTGCCAGCAGCTTACAAGCCCGGACAGGGTCCTACGAGCAGTACTTC | CASSLQARTGSYEQYF
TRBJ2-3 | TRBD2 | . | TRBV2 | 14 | TGTGCCATGCTCCATAGCGGGGCCACAGATACGCAGTATTTT | CAMLHSGATDTQYF
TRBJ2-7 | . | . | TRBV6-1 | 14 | TGTGCCAGCAGTGAAGAATCATCCTCCTACGAGCAGTACTTC | CASSEESSSYEQYF
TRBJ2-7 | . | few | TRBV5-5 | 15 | TGTGCCAGCAGCTTGTGGGTGGGAGGCTCCTGGGAGCAGTACTTC | CASSLWVGGSWEQYF
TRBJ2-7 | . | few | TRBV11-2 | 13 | TGTGCCAGCAGCCTGAGGTGGAATTACGAGCAGTACTTC | CASSLRWNYEQYF
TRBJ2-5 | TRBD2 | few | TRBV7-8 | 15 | TGTGCCAGCAGCTTACGGGCGGGAGGGCTAGAGACCCAGTACTTC | CASSLRAGGLETQYF
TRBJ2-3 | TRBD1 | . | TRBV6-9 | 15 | TGTGCCAGCAGTTCAACGGCAGGGGGCAGCGATACGCAGTATTTT | CASSSTAGGSDTQYF
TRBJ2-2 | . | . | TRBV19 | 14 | TGTGCCAGTAGTACGGTTTCGAACACCGGGGAGCTGTTTTTT | CASSTVSNTGELFF
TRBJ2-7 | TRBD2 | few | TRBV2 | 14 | TGTGCCAGCAGCTTACTAGCGGGGGCCTACGAGCAGTACTTC | CASSLLAGAYEQYF
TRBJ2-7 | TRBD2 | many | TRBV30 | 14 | TGTGCCTGGGAGTTCGGGGGGGGCCTCAACGAGCAGTACTTC | CAWEFGGGLNEQYF
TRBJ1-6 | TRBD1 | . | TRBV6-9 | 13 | TGTGCCAGCAGTTACTCGATGGACAGGACTCTCCACTTT | CASSYSMDRTLHF
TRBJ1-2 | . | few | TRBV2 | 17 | TGTGCCACGGAAAGGTGGCAGGGAGGTAGCCTTAACTATGGCTACACCTTC | CATERWQGGSLNYGYTF
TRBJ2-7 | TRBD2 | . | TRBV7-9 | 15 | TGTGCCAGCAGCCGACTAGCGGGGGGCCCCTACGAGCAGTACTTC | CASSRLAGGPYEQYF
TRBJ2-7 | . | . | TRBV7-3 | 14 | TGTGCCAGCAGCTTATGGGGGAGCTCCTACGAGCAGTACTTC | CASSLWGSSYEQYF
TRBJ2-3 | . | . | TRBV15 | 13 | TGTGCCACCAGCAGAGGTGGTGGAGATACGCAGTATTTT | CATSRGGGDTQYF
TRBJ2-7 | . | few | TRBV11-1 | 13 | TGTGCCAGCAGCTTGAAGGCTACCTACGAGCAGTACTTC | CASSLKATYEQYF
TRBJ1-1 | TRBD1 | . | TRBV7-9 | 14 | TGTGCCAGCAGCCGGACAGGGGGCAACACTGAAGCTTTCTTT | CASSRTGGNTEAFF
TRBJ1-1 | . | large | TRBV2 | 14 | TGTGCCAGCAGTGATTGGGAGGTTAACACTGAAGCTTTCTTT | CASSDWEVNTEAFF
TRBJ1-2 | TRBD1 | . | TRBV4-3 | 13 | TGCGCCAGCAGCCTGGACAGGGACTATGGCTACACCTTC | CASSLDRDYGYTF
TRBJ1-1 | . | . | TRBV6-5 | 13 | TGTGCCAGCTCGGGGAAAATGAACACTGAAGCTTTCTTT | CASSGKMNTEAFF
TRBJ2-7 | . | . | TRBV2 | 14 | TGTGCCAGCAGTGAAGAATCATCCTCCTACGAGCAGTACTTC | CASSEESSSYEQYF
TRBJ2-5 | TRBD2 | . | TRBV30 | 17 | TGTGCCTGGAGTGGATGGACTAGCGGGGGGGGCCAAGAGACCCAGTACTTC | CAWSGWTSGGGQETQYF
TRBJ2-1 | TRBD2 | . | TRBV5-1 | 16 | TGCGCCAGCAGCCTCTGGCGACTAGCGCCGTACAATGAGCAGTTCTTC | CASSLWRLAPYNEQFF
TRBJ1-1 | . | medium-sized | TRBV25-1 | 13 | TGTGCCTGGACAAGTTTGGTGAGGACTGAAGCTTTCTTT | CAWTSLVRTEAFF
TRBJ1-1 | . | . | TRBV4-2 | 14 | TGTGCCAGCAGCTCCAGCATAATGAACACTGAAGCTTTCTTT | CASSSSIMNTEAFF